This note documents a single T cell receptor (beta chain) sequence. This entry is derived from a study of blood T cells in healthy people across ages. Primed by a sample-barcoded 5' primer and a J-beta primer mix, a second PCR proceeded for about 7 to 11 cycles. MiXCR, run by TCRdb on the 5' RACE reads, gives a single entry per CDR3 protein. Counted here are over 500,000 distinct CDR3 sequences, about 50% occurring once; the ten biggest clones make up approximately 12%. Trimming shortened V by 2 bases and J by 2 bases, and 10 bases separated the two germline ends. CDR1 is MNHNY, CDR2 SVGAGI, per germline (reference sequence). This CDR3 contains 15 residues.

The TCR originated in a woman of 80 years or more in good health. This rearrangement joins TRBV6-6 to TRBJ2-1, with D perhaps matching TRBD1 or TRBD2 (6 bases each). The specimen sequenced was blood. For the CDR3, the DNA is TGTGCCAGCAGTTACGGGGGGCAGACCTACAATGAGCAGTTCTTC. Protein sequence: CASSYGGQTYNEQFF.